These T cell receptor beta chains were read from a single sample in a study of OX40 agonist ivuxolimab in advanced cancers. Produced via immunoSEQ multiplex PCR; TCRdb's table is partial and in-frame only. Here the sample spans around 97,000 clones, less than 90% being singletons. Source: CD4+ or CD8+ T cells sorted from blood, taken in a trial of the OX40 agonist ivuxolimab. Every receptor here comes from an adult with an advanced solid tumor such as melanoma, head and neck, liver or kidney cancer. CDR3s leave out the opening cysteine and the closing phenylalanine or tryptophan. The size field is filled for only some rows; it gives once, few, many or a size class.

NA	TRBV10-3	TRBJ2-7	AISEGQGYEQY
NA	TRBV30	TRBJ2-3	AWSVGGTQY
once	TRBV9	TRBJ2-1	ASSGTSGIEQF
NA	TRBV6-5	TRBJ2-3	ASSYGTGSTDTQY
once	TRBV5-1	TRBJ1-1	ASSLEGQGRNTEAF
NA	TRBV5-1	TRBJ2-3	ASRDVPGGAPTQY
NA	TRBV2	TRBJ1-2	ASSGRGGQAERTPYGYT
NA	TRBV7-2	TRBJ1-1	ASSLGQRAEAF
NA	TRBV30	TRBJ1-5	AWSGGGGSAKGQPQH
NA	TRBV5-4	TRBJ1-1	ASSRDLREPDAF
NA	TRBV27	TRBJ1-2	ASSFSIGGLYGYT
NA	TRBV6-5	TRBJ2-3	ASSPREPTDTQY
NA	TRBV7-8	TRBJ2-7	ASSFSRASGRAVTYEQY
once	TRBV18	TRBJ1-1	ASSPVVGGADTEAF
NA	TRBV5-1	TRBJ1-1	ASSLGDRVIDTEAF
NA	TRBV27	TRBJ2-5	ASTSTGRLAARETQY
NA	TRBV30	TRBJ2-5	AWSVREAQY
NA	TRBV9	TRBJ2-3	ASSSRTSGYTDTQY
NA	TRBV30	TRBJ1-1	AWSVGQGYSEAF
few	TRBV18	TRBJ2-5	ASSWTDQETQY
NA	TRBV19	TRBJ2-3	ASPNGPTDTQY
NA	TRBV6-5	TRBJ1-1	ASSYPTMGPNTEAF
NA	TRBV7-9	TRBJ2-5	ASSFRGRAGKETQY
NA	TRBV9	TRBJ2-6	ASSPRQGAGANVLT
NA	TRBV9	TRBJ1-1	ASSVGQSSVTEAF
few	TRBV9	TRBJ1-1	ASSLTGVTEAF
NA	TRBV7-2	TRBJ2-1	ASSLASGAIGGEQF
NA	TRBV11-3	TRBJ2-7	ASSFTGDSYEQY
NA	TRBV18	TRBJ2-2	ASSPYRGIELF
NA	TRBV2	TRBJ2-6	ASSYLQANVLT
few	TRBV30	TRBJ2-6	AWSGTGLSGANVLT
NA	TRBV13	TRBJ1-1	ASSLEWSAAMNTEAF
NA	TRBV14	TRBJ2-5	ASSPRDSILETQY
NA	TRBV4-3	TRBJ2-3	ASSQGLTDTQY
NA	TRBV5-6	TRBJ2-3	ASSFWSTDTQY
NA	TRBV29-1	TRBJ2-7	SVIRGIDEQY
few	TRBV4-2	TRBJ1-6	ASSQVDPGALH
NA	TRBV29-1	TRBJ1-2	SASTGNKGYT
NA	TRBV6-1	TRBJ2-2	ASSEWRPNTGELF
once	TRBV5-1	TRBJ2-3	ASSSLAGGTDTQY
few	TRBV7-9	TRBJ1-5	ASGFSNQPQH
NA	TRBV6-6	TRBJ1-5	ASSYEGTGYQPQH
NA	TRBV7-8	TRBJ1-2	ASSLSHTVNYGYT
NA	TRBV5-4	TRBJ2-2	ASSLEGWDTGELF
NA	TRBV5-1	TRBJ1-1	ASSPRADGNTEAF
NA	TRBV2	TRBJ2-1	ASGLGGTGGLNEQF
NA	TRBV19	TRBJ1-4	ASSIPGGEKLF
few	TRBV11-2	TRBJ2-7	ASSLGGLANAEY
NA	TRBV11-2	TRBJ1-2	ASSLEISGYT
NA	TRBV30	TRBJ1-4	AWSPLLGTNEKLF
NA	TRBV6-5	TRBJ1-5	ASSPEGRNQPQH
NA	TRBV7-2	TRBJ2-7	ASSLGLGGYEQY
NA	TRBV7-3	TRBJ2-1	ASSIGQGISVEQF
once	TRBV5-1	TRBJ2-3	ASSPRPLAGGTTDTQY
once	TRBV6-6	TRBJ2-7	ASSTREFYEQY
NA	TRBV7-6	TRBJ1-5	ASSPGTGGYQPQH
NA	TRBV6-5	TRBJ1-6	ASNAKSGSPLH
NA	TRBV2	TRBJ2-6	ASSDFRVVSGANVLT
NA	TRBV15	TRBJ2-7	ATSRVGTGGLAYEQY